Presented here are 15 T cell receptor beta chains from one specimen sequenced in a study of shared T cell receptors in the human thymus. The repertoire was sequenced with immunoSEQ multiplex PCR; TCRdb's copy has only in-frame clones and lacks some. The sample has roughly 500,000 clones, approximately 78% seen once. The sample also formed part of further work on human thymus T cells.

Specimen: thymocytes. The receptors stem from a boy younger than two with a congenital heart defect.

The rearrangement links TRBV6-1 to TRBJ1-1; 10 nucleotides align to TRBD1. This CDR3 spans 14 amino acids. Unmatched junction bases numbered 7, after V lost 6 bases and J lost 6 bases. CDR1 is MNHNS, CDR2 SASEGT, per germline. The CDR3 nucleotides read TGTGCCAGCAGAGCCCGGGACAGGGGCGCTGAAGCTTTCTTT. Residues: CASRARDRGAEAFF.

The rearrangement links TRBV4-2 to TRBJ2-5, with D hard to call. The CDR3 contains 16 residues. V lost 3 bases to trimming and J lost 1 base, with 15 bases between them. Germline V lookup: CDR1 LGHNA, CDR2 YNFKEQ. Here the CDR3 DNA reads TGTGCCAGCAGCCATGAGCCTTGGAGTCCCCAAGAGACCCAGTACTTC. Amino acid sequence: CASSHEPWSPQETQYF.

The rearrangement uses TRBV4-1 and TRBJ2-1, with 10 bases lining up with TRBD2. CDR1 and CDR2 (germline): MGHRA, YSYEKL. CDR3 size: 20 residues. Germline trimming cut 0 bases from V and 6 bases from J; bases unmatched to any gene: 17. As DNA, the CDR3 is TGCGCCAGCAGCCAAGAGGGCATAGCGGGAGGTCCTCCTGGCTCCAATGAGCAGTTCTTC. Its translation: CASSQEGIAGGPPGSNEQFF.

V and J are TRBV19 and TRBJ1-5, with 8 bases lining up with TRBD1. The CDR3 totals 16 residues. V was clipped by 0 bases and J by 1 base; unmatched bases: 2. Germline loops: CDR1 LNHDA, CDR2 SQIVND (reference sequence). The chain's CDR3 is CASSIDQGASNQPQHF. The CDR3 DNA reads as TGTGCCAGTAGTATAGATCAGGGGGCCAGCAATCAGCCCCAGCATTTT.

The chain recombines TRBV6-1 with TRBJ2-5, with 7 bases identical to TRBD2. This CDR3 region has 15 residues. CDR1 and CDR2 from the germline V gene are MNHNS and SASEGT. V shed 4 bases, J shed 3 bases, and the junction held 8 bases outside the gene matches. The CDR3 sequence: CASSARGEIEETQYF. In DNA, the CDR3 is TGTGCCAGCAGTGCCCGGGGGGAGATTGAAGAGACCCAGTACTTC.

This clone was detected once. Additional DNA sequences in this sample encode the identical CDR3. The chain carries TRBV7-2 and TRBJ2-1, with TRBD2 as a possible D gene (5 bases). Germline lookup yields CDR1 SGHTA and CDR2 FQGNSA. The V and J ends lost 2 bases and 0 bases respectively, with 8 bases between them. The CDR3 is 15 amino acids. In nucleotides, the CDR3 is TGTGCCAGCAGCTTATCGGGAAGCTCCTACAATGAGCAGTTCTTC. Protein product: CASSLSGSSYNEQFF.

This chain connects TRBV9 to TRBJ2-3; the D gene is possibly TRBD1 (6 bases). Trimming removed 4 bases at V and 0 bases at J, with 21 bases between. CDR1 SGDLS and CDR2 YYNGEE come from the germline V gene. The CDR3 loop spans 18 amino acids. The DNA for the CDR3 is TGTGCCAGCAGCTTGGGGGCAGCCCCCTTGTTTAGCACAGATACGCAGTATTTT. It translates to CASSLGAAPLFSTDTQYF.

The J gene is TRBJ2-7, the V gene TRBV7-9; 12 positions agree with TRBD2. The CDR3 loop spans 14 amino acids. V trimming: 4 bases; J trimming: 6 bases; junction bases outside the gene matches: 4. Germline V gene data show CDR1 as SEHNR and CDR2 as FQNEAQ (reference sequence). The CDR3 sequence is CASSSLAGGVEQYF. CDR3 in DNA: TGTGCCAGCAGCTCTCTAGCGGGAGGGGTCGAGCAGTACTTC.

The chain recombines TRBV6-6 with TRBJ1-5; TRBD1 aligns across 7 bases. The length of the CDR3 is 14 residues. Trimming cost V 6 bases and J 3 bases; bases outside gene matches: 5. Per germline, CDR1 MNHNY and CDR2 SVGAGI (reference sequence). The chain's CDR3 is CASSQGQFNQPQHF. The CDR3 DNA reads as TGTGCCAGCAGCCAGGGACAGTTCAATCAGCCCCAGCATTTT.

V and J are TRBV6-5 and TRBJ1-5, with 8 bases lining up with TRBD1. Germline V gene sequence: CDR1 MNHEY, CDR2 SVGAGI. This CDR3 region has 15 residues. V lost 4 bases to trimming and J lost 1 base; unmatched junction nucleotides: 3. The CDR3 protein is CASSSDRGSNQPQHF. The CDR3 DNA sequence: TGTGCCAGCAGTTCTGACAGGGGAAGCAATCAGCCCCAGCATTTT.

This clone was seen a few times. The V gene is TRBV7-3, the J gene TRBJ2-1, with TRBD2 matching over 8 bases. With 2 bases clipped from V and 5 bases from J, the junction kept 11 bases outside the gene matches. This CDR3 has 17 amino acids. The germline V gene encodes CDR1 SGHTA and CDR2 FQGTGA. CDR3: CASSLPPTGRANNEQFF. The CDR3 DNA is TGTGCCAGCAGCTTACCTCCTACCGGGAGGGCTAACAATGAGCAGTTCTTC.

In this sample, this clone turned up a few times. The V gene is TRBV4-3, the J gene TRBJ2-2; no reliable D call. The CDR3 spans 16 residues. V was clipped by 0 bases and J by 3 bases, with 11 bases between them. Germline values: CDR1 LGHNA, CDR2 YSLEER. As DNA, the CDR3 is TGCGCCAGCAGCCAAGATCTCGCCAGTTACACCGGGGAGCTGTTTTTT. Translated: CASSQDLASYTGELFF.

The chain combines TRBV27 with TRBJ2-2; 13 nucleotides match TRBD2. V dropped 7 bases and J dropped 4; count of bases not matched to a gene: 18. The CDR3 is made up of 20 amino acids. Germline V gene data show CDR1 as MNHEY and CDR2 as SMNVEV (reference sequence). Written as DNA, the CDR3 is TGTGCCAGCACGACCCTGGGACAACGCCGACTAGCGGGAGGCACCGGGGAGCTGTTTTTT. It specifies CASTTLGQRRLAGGTGELFF.

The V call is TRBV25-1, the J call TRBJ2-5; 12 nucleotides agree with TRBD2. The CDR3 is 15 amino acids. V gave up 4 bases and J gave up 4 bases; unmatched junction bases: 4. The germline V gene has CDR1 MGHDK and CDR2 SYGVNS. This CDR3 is CASSGLAGARETQYF. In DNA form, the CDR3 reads TGTGCCAGCAGTGGACTAGCGGGAGCTAGAGAGACCCAGTACTTC. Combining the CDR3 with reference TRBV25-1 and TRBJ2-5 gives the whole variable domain EADIYQTPRYLVIGTGKKITLECSQTMGHDKMYWYQQDPGMELHLIHYSYGVNSTEKGDLSSESTVSRIRTEHFPLTLESARPSHTSQYLCASSGLAGARETQYFGPGTRLLVL.

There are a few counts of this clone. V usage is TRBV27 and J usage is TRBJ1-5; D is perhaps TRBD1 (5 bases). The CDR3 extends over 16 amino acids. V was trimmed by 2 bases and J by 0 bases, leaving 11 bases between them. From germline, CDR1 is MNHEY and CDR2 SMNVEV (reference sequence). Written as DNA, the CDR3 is TGTGCCAGCAGTTTAGCAGGACATTATAGCAATCAGCCCCAGCATTTT. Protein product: CASSLAGHYSNQPQHF.